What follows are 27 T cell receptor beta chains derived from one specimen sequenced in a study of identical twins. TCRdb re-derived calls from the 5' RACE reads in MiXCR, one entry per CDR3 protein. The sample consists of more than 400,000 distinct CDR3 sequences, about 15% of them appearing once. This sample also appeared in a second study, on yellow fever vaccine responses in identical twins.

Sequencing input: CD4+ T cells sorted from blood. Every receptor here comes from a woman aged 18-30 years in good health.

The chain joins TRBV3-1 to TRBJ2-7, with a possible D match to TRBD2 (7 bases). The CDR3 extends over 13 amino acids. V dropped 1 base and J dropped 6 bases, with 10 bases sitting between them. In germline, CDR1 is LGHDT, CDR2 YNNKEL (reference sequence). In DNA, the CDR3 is TGTGCCAGCAGCCAAGCGAGGGGGGGCGAGCAGTACGTC. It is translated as CASSQARGGEQYV.

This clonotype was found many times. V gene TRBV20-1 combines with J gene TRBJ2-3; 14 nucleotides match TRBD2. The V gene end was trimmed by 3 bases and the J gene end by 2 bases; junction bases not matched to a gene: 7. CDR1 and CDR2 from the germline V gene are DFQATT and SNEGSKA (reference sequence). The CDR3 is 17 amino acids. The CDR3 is CSARTSGGARVTDTQYF. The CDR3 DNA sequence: TGCAGTGCTAGGACTAGCGGGGGGGCTCGTGTCACAGATACGCAGTATTTT.

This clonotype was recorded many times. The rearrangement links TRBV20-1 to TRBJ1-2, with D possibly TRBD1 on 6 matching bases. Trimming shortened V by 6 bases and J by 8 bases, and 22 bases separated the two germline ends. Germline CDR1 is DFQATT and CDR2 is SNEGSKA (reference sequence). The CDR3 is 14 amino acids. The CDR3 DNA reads TGCAGTGCAACTAACCCCTCACAGGGCGGGGGCTACACCTTC. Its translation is CSATNPSQGGGYTF.

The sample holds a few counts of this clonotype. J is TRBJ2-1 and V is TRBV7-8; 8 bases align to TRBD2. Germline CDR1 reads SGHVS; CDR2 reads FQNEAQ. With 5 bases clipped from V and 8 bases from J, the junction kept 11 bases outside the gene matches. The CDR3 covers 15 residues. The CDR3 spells CASSGNGLAVDEQFF. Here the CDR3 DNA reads TGTGCCAGCAGCGGAAACGGACTAGCCGTGGATGAGCAGTTCTTC.

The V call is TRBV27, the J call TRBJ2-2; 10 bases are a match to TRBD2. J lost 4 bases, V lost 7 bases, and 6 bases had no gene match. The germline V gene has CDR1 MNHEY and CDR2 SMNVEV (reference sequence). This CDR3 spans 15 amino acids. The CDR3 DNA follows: TGTGCCAGCAACCTAGCGGGAGCGGGCACCGGGGAGCTGTTTTTT. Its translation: CASNLAGAGTGELFF.

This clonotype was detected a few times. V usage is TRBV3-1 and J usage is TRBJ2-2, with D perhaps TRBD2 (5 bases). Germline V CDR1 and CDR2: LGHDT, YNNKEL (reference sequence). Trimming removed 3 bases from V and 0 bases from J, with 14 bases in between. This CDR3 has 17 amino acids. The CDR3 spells CASSHRRTVANTGELFF. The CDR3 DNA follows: TGTGCCAGCAGCCACCGTAGGACTGTCGCGAACACCGGGGAGCTGTTTTTT. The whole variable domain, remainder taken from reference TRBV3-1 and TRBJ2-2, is DTAVSQTPKYLVTQMGNDKSIKCEQNLGHDTMYWYKQDSKKFLKIMFSYNNKELIINETVPNRFSPKSPDKAHLNLHINSLELGDSAVYFCASSHRRTVANTGELFFGEGSRLTVL.

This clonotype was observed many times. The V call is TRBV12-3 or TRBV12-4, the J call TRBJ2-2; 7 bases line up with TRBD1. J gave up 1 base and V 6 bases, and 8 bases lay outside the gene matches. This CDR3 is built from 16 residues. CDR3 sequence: CASSRGQVWNTGELFF. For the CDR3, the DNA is TGTGCCAGCAGCCGAGGACAGGTTTGGAACACCGGGGAGCTGTTTTTT.

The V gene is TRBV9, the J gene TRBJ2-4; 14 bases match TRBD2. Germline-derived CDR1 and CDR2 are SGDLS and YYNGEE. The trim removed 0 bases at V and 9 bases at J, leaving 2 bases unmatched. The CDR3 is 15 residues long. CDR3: CASSVGGTSGGIQYF. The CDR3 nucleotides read TGTGCCAGCAGCGTAGGAGGGACTAGCGGGGGCATTCAGTACTTC. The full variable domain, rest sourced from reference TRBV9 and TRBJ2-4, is DSGVTQTPKHLITATGQRVTLRCSPRSGDLSVYWYQQSLDQGLQFLIQYYNGEERAKGNILERFSAQQFPDLHSELNLSSLELGDSALYFCASSVGGTSGGIQYFGAGTRLSVL.

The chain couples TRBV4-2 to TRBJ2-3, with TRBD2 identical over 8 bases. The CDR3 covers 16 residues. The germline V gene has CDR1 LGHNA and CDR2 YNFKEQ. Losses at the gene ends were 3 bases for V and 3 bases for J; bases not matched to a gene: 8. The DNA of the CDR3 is TGTGCCAGCAGCCACAGCGGGGGCTCCGGGACAGATACGCAGTATTTT. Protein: CASSHSGGSGTDTQYF.

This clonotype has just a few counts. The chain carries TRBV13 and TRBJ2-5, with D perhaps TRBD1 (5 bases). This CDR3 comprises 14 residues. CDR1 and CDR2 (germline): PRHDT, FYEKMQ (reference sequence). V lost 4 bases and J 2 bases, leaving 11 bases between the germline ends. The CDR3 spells CASSSLGAQETQYF. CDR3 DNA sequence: TGTGCCAGCAGCTCCCTTGGGGCACAAGAGACCCAGTACTTC.

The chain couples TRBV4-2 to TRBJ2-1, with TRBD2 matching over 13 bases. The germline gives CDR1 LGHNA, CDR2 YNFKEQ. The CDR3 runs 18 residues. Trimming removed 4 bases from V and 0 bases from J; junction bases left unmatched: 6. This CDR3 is CASSPGTSGVDSYNEQFF. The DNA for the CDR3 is TGTGCCAGCAGCCCAGGGACTAGCGGGGTAGACTCCTACAATGAGCAGTTCTTC.

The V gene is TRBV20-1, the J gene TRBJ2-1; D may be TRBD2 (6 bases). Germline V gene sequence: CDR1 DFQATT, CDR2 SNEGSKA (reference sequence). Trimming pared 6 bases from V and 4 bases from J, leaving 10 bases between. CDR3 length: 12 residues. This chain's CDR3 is CSARGTYNEQFF. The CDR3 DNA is TGCAGTGCCCGTGGGACTTACAATGAGCAGTTCTTC.

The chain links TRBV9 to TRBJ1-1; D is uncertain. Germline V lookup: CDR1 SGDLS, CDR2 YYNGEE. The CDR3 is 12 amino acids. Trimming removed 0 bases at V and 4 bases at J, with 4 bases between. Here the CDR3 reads CASSVVITEAFF. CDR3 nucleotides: TGTGCCAGCAGCGTAGTGATCACTGAAGCTTTCTTT.

This CDR3 reads CASSLGTRSNIQYF. For the CDR3, the DNA is TGTGCCAGCAGCTTGGGGACTAGAAGTAACATTCAGTACTTC. The gene calls are TRBV5-8 and TRBJ2-4; TRBD2 matches at 7 bases. This CDR3 has 14 residues. V gave up 0 bases and J gave up 7 bases; unmatched junction bases: 4. Germline V lookup: CDR1 SGHTS, CDR2 YDEGEE.

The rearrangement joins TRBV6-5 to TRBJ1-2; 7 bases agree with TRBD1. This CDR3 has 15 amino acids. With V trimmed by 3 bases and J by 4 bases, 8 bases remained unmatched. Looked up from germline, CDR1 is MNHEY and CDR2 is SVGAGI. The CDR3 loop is CASSYLTGVGYGYTF. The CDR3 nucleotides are TGTGCCAGCAGTTATCTCACAGGGGTCGGCTATGGCTACACCTTC.

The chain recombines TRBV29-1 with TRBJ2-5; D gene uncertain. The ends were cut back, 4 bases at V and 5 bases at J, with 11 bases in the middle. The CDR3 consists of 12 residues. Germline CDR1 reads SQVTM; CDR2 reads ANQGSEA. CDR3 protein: CSVVAGVETQYF. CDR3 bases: TGCAGCGTTGTGGCAGGCGTGGAGACCCAGTACTTC.

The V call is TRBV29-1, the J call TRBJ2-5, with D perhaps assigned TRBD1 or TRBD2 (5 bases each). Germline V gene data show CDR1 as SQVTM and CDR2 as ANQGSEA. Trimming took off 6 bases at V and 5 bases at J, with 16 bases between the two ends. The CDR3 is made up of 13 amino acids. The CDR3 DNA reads TGCAGCGTCCTCTTTACGGGACGGGAGACCCAGTACTTC. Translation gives CSVLFTGRETQYF.

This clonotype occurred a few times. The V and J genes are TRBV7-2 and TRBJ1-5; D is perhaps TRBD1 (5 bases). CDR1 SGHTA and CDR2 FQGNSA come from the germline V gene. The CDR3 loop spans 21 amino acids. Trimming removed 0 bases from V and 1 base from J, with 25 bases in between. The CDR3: CASSLALRRRLDSSSNQPQHF. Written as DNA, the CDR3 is TGTGCCAGCAGCTTAGCCCTGAGGAGGCGGCTTGACAGTAGCAGCAATCAGCCCCAGCATTTT.

DNA of the CDR3: TGTGCCAGCAGCTTAGCCGCGGGGCGGGCCTTTTCCGGGGCCAACGTCCTGACTTTC. Translating it yields CASSLAAGRAFSGANVLTF. The chain joins TRBV11-1 to TRBJ2-6; D possibly corresponds to TRBD2 (6 bases). The CDR3 is made up of 19 amino acids. Germline V gene data show CDR1 as SGHAT and CDR2 as FQDESV (reference sequence). Trimming stripped 0 bases from V and 4 bases from J, with 19 bases between. Combining the CDR3 with reference TRBV11-1 and TRBJ2-6 gives the whole variable domain EAEVAQSPRYKITEKSQAVAFWCDPISGHATLYWYRQILGQGPELLVQFQDESVVDDSQLPKDRFSAERLKGVDSTLKIQPAELGDSAMYLCASSLAAGRAFSGANVLTFGAGSRLTVL.

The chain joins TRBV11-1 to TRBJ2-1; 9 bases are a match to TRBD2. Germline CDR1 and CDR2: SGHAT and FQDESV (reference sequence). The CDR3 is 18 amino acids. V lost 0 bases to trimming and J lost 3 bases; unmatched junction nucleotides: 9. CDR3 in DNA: TGTGCCAGCAGCTTAGCGCGGGGTAGCGGGAGTGGCTACAATGAGCAGTTCTTC. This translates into CASSLARGSGSGYNEQFF. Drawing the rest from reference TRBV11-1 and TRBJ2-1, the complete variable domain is EAEVAQSPRYKITEKSQAVAFWCDPISGHATLYWYRQILGQGPELLVQFQDESVVDDSQLPKDRFSAERLKGVDSTLKIQPAELGDSAMYLCASSLARGSGSGYNEQFFGPGTRLTVL.

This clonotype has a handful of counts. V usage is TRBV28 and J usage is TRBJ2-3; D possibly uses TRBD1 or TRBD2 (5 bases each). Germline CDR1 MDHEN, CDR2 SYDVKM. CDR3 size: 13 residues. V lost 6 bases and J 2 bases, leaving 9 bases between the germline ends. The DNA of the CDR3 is TGTGCCAGCAGAGGGGAGAACACAGATACGCAGTATTTT. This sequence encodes CASRGENTDTQYF. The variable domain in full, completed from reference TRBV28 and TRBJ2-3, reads DVKVTQSSRYLVKRTGEKVFLECVQDMDHENMFWYRQDPGLGLRLIYFSYDVKMKEKGDIPEGYSVSREKKERFSLILESASTNQTSMYLCASRGENTDTQYFGPGTRLTVL.

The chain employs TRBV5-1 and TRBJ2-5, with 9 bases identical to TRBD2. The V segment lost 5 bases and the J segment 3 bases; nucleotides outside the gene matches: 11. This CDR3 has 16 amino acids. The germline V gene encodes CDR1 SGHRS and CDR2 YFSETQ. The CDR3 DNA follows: TGCGCCAGCAGGCGGGGGGGCGAGGCGTCCAAAGAGACCCAGTACTTC. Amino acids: CASRRGGEASKETQYF.

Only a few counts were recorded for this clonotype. CDR3 nucleotides: TGTGCCAGCAGGGAGCGGGCTTTGAATGAGCAGTTCTTC. Translation gives CASRERALNEQFF. V is TRBV3-1 and J is TRBJ2-1; possible D gene TRBD2, 6 bases. Trimming took 6 bases from V and 7 from J, leaving 13 bases between them. Germline V CDR1 and CDR2: LGHDT, YNNKEL (reference sequence). The CDR3 has 13 amino acids.

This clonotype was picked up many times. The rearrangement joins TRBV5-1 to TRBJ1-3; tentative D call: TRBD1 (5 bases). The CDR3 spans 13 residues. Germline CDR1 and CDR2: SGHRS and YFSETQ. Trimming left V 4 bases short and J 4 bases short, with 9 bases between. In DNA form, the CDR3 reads TGCGCCAGCAGCATCGACAGCGGAAACACCATATATTTT. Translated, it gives CASSIDSGNTIYF.

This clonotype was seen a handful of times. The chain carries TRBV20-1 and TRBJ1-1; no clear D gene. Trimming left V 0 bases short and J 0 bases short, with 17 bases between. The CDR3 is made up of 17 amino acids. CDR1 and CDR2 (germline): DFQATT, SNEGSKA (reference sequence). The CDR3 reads CSAREGLQVRMNTEAFF. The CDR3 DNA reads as TGCAGTGCTAGAGAAGGACTTCAGGTCCGAATGAACACTGAAGCTTTCTTT.

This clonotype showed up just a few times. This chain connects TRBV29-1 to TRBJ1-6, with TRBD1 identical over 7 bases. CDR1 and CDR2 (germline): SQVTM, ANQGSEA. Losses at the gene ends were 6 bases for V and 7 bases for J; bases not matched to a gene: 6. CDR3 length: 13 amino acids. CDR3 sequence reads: CSVAGTVNSPLHF. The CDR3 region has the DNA TGCAGCGTGGCCGGGACAGTCAATTCACCCCTCCACTTT.

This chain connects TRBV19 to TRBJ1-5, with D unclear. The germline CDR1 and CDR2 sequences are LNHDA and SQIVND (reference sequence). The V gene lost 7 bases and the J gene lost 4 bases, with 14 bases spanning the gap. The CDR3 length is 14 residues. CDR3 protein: CASTPGVENQPQHF. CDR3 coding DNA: TGTGCCAGTACCCCAGGTGTGGAGAATCAGCCCCAGCATTTT.